These 28 T cell receptor beta chains came from one sample sequenced in a study of T cell responses to AZD1222 COVID-19 vaccine. Profiling relied on immunoSEQ multiplex PCR, and the TCRdb table lists in-frame clones only, not all of them. The table shows over 110,000 clones, with under 90% occurring only once. The sample was peripheral blood, taken 28 days after the second AZD1222 dose. The source is an adult who received the AZD1222 COVID-19 vaccine.

This clone appeared a single time. The chain employs TRBV2 and TRBJ2-7; D is possibly TRBD1 or TRBD2 (5 bases each). V was shortened by 11 bases and J by 2 bases, with 13 bases between the two germline ends. Germline assignment: CDR1 SNHLY and CDR2 FYNNEI. This CDR3 has 12 amino acids. CDR3 sequence: CALGQGPYEQYF. DNA for the CDR3: TGTGCCTTGGGGCAGGGACCCTACGAGCAGTACTTC.

This rearrangement joins TRBV7-8 to TRBJ1-5; a weak D match, TRBD1 (5 bases). Germline CDR1 reads SGHVS; CDR2 reads FQNEAQ. CDR3 size: 18 residues. Trimming left V 0 bases short and J 0 bases short, with 15 bases between. CDR3 loop: CASSLARVGRGSNQPQHF. In DNA form, the CDR3 reads TGTGCCAGCAGCTTAGCGCGGGTGGGACGGGGTAGCAATCAGCCCCAGCATTTT.

The rearrangement uses TRBV30 and TRBJ2-5; possible D gene TRBD1, 5 bases. Germline V lookup: CDR1 GTSNPN, CDR2 SVGIG (reference sequence). The CDR3 loop spans 12 amino acids. Trimming took off 4 bases at V and 5 bases at J, with 11 bases between the two ends. In DNA, the CDR3 is TGTGCCTGGAATAGGGGCCGGGAGACCCAGTACTTC. It yields the protein CAWNRGRETQYF.

The gene calls are TRBV20-1 and TRBJ1-1; D is uncertain. Germline lookup yields CDR1 DFQATT and CDR2 SNEGSKA (reference sequence). This CDR3 contains 11 residues. Trimming stripped 6 bases from V and 10 bases from J, with 15 bases between. DNA of the CDR3: TGCAGTGCCCTGAGGTCCTTGGGAGCTTTCTTT. Translating gives CSALRSLGAFF.

The gene calls are TRBV6-5 and TRBJ2-1; 8 bases line up with TRBD1. There are 15 residues in the CDR3. In germline, CDR1 is MNHEY, CDR2 SVGAGI. The V segment lost 2 bases and the J segment 7 bases; nucleotides outside the gene matches: 7. CDR3 in DNA: TGTGCCAGCAGTTACGGGACAGGCGTAGCAAATGAGCAGTTCTTC. This gives the protein CASSYGTGVANEQFF.

CDR3: CASSILAPNGELFF. The CDR3 coding sequence is TGTGCCAGTAGTATCCTAGCCCCTAATGGGGAGCTGTTTTTT. The V and J genes are TRBV19 and TRBJ2-2; D might be TRBD2 (5 bases). V lost 3 bases, J lost 8 bases, and 13 bases lay in between. Germline V gene sequence: CDR1 LNHDA, CDR2 SQIVND (reference sequence). CDR3 length: 14 amino acids.

This chain links TRBV29-1 with TRBJ1-2, with 9 bases aligning to TRBD1. The germline gives CDR1 SQVTM, CDR2 ANQGSEA. Trimming at V came to 6 bases and at J to 5 bases, leaving 10 bases not matched to a gene. CDR3 size: 14 residues. This CDR3 is CSVDVGQGRYGYTF. The CDR3 region has the DNA TGCAGCGTGGACGTAGGACAGGGGCGATATGGCTACACCTTC.

The chain carries TRBV29-1 and TRBJ2-3, with 7 bases identical to TRBD1. There are 13 residues in the CDR3. The germline CDR1 and CDR2 sequences are SQVTM and ANQGSEA. Losses at the gene ends were 2 bases for V and 4 bases for J; bases not matched to a gene: 3. The CDR3, as DNA: TGCAGCGTTGAATCCGGACAGGCAGATACGCAGTATTTT. It yields the protein CSVESGQADTQYF.

Here the CDR3 DNA reads TGTGCCAGCAGTTACTCCACTAGCACTGAAGCTTTCTTT. Protein sequence: CASSYSTSTEAFF. The rearrangement uses TRBV6-5 and TRBJ1-1, with D uncertain. The CDR3 is 13 residues long. The germline V gene has CDR1 MNHEY and CDR2 SVGAGI. V lost 0 bases and J 4 bases, leaving 6 bases between the germline ends.

The chain recombines TRBV9 with TRBJ2-1, with D perhaps being TRBD1 or TRBD2 (6 bases each). Trimming took 3 bases from V and 6 from J, leaving 16 bases between them. Germline-derived CDR1 and CDR2 are SGDLS and YYNGEE. CDR3 length: 15 amino acids. Here the CDR3 DNA reads TGTGCCAGCAGCGCCCTAGGGGGGTCACGCAATGAGCAGTTCTTC. Protein product: CASSALGGSRNEQFF.

This clone was observed a single time. The chain is built from TRBV28 and TRBJ1-5, with unresolved D. CDR1 and CDR2 (germline): MDHEN, SYDVKM. With 1 base removed from V and 0 bases from J, the gap between germline ends came to 10 bases. The CDR3 loop spans 16 amino acids. The CDR3 DNA reads TGTGCCAGCAGTTTATTAGGGCAGTCTAGCAATCAGCCCCAGCATTTT. Amino acid sequence: CASSLLGQSSNQPQHF.

This chain links TRBV6-5 with TRBJ1-5; D possibly corresponds to TRBD1 (6 bases). Trimming pared 9 bases from V and 8 bases from J, leaving 20 bases between. CDR1 is MNHEY, CDR2 SVGAGI, per germline. This CDR3 region has 14 residues. The CDR3 region has the DNA TGTGCCAGTTATGGAGCGGGGGCCGGAGAGCCCCAGCATTTT. Translated, it gives CASYGAGAGEPQHF.

This clone was detected only a few times. The genes are TRBV6-5 and TRBJ2-7, with TRBD1 identical over 7 bases. The CDR3 runs to 15 residues. Germline-derived CDR1 and CDR2 are MNHEY and SVGAGI. Trimming removed 3 bases from V and 2 bases from J; junction bases left unmatched: 7. Here the CDR3 reads CASSYYRGPTYEQYF. In nucleotides, the CDR3 is TGTGCCAGCAGTTATTACAGGGGTCCGACCTACGAGCAGTACTTC.

The V call is TRBV30, the J call TRBJ1-3; 11 bases agree with TRBD1. V lost 3 bases, J lost 0 bases, and 19 bases stayed unmatched. The CDR3 is 21 amino acids. Germline lookup yields CDR1 GTSNPN and CDR2 SVGIG (reference sequence). The CDR3 protein is CAWSSPARTGGRFFSGNTIYF. The CDR3 nucleotides read TGTGCCTGGAGCTCCCCGGCCCGGACAGGGGGCCGCTTTTTCTCTGGAAACACCATATATTTT.

The chain uses TRBV5-1 and TRBJ1-2, with TRBD1 matching over 7 bases. V dropped 4 bases and J dropped 1; count of bases not matched to a gene: 10. CDR1 is SGHRS, CDR2 YFSETQ, per germline. The length of the CDR3 is 16 residues. CDR3: CASSRREGALNYGYTF. CDR3 DNA sequence: TGCGCCAGCAGCCGCAGGGAGGGGGCGCTTAACTATGGCTACACCTTC.

The chain carries TRBV6-2 or TRBV6-3 and TRBJ2-1, with 12 bases lining up with TRBD2. The CDR3 sequence is 16 residues long. The ends lost 6 bases at V and 10 bases at J; junction bases unmatched: 13. Germline loops: CDR1 MNHEY, CDR2 SVGEGT. The CDR3 nucleotides read TGTGCCAGCAGCGCCCGCCGGACTAGCGGGAATTGGGAGCAGTTCTTC. It is translated as CASSARRTSGNWEQFF.

V gene TRBV27 combines with J gene TRBJ1-2; 9 bases line up with TRBD1. Losses at the gene ends were 0 bases for V and 6 bases for J; bases not matched to a gene: 2. This CDR3 spans 14 amino acids. In germline, CDR1 is MNHEY, CDR2 SMNVEV (reference sequence). The CDR3 coding sequence is TGTGCCAGCAGTTTATCTTGGACAGGGGATGGCTACACCTTC. Its protein is CASSLSWTGDGYTF.

This clone has only one observation. V is TRBV9 and J is TRBJ2-7; D is uncertain. This CDR3 is built from 15 residues. V was clipped by 0 bases and J by 3 bases, with 13 bases between them. Looked up from germline, CDR1 is SGDLS and CDR2 is YYNGEE. The CDR3 DNA follows: TGTGCCAGCAGCGTAGCGGGCAGTAAGGGCTACGAGCAGTACTTC. Protein sequence: CASSVAGSKGYEQYF.

The chain couples TRBV25-1 to TRBJ1-2; 10 nucleotides line up with TRBD1. The germline CDR1 and CDR2 sequences are MGHDK and SYGVNS. V trimming: 3 bases; J trimming: 6 bases; junction bases outside the gene matches: 4. The CDR3 runs to 14 residues. The CDR3 here is CASSDTGQGDGYTF. The CDR3 DNA sequence: TGTGCCAGCAGTGATACAGGACAGGGGGATGGCTACACCTTC.

This sequence joins TRBV7-9 and TRBJ1-6; TRBD1 matches at 8 bases. J lost 8 bases, V lost 1 base, and 1 base had no gene match. From germline, CDR1 is SEHNR and CDR2 FQNEAQ (reference sequence). The CDR3 sequence is 14 residues long. The DNA of the CDR3 is TGTGCCAGCAGCTTAGACAGGGGGTATTCACCCCTCCACTTT. It codes for CASSLDRGYSPLHF.

This sequence joins TRBV5-1 and TRBJ1-1; D gene unclear. Trimming left V 0 bases short and J 6 bases short, with 3 bases between. Germline loops: CDR1 SGHRS, CDR2 YFSETQ. The CDR3 loop spans 11 amino acids. The CDR3 region has the DNA TGCGCCAGCAGCTTGGGCCCTGAAGCTTTCTTT. Its translation is CASSLGPEAFF. Full variable domain (outside the CDR3, taken from reference TRBV5-1 and TRBJ1-1): KAGVTQTPRYLIKTRGQQVTLSCSPISGHRSVSWYQQTPGQGLQFLFEYFSETQRNKGNFPGRFSGRQFSNSRSEMNVSTLELGDSALYLCASSLGPEAFFGQGTRLTVV.

The chain recombines TRBV9 with TRBJ2-1; tentative D call: TRBD2 (6 bases). CDR1 SGDLS and CDR2 YYNGEE come from the germline V gene. Trimming removed 4 bases from V and 9 bases from J, with 20 bases in between. The CDR3 has 15 residues. CDR3 sequence reads: CASSPTMRLEREQFF. CDR3 in DNA: TGTGCCAGCAGCCCCACCATGAGACTAGAGCGTGAGCAGTTCTTC.

The CDR3 sequence is CASRGGGAGGYTF. As DNA, the CDR3 is TGTGCCAGCAGGGGCGGTGGGGCCGGCGGCTACACCTTC. The chain uses TRBV6-5 and TRBJ1-2; D may be TRBD1 (5 bases). This CDR3 region has 13 residues. Germline CDR1 is MNHEY and CDR2 is SVGAGI. Trimming left V 6 bases short and J 8 bases short, with 16 bases between.

The chain links TRBV6-1 to TRBJ1-4; no clear D. The CDR3 loop spans 16 amino acids. The germline V and J ends were trimmed by 2 bases and 0 bases, with 10 bases remaining between them. Per the germline V gene, CDR1 is MNHNS and CDR2 is SASEGT. The CDR3 DNA follows: TGTGCCAGCAGTGAATCGGATCTCGCAACTAATGAAAAACTGTTTTTT. Translation gives CASSESDLATNEKLFF.

The gene calls are TRBV19 and TRBJ1-1; D is perhaps TRBD1 (6 bases). Germline assignment: CDR1 LNHDA and CDR2 SQIVND (reference sequence). Trimming left V 5 bases short and J 7 bases short, with 23 bases between. This CDR3 comprises 16 residues. CDR3 protein: CASSPLGGQGISEAFF. The CDR3 DNA follows: TGTGCCAGTAGTCCGCTTGGGGGCCAGGGAATAAGTGAAGCTTTCTTT.

The CDR3 sequence is CASSQGDGSYNEQFF. The DNA for the CDR3 is TGTGCCAGCAGCCAGGGGGACGGCTCCTACAATGAGCAGTTCTTC. The rearrangement links TRBV3-1 (or the pseudogene TRBV3-2) to TRBJ2-1; D possibly uses TRBD1 or TRBD2 (5 bases each). V lost 3 bases and J lost 0, with 9 bases in between. The CDR3 spans 15 residues. Germline CDR1 LGHDT, CDR2 YNNKEL (reference sequence).

V and J are TRBV7-9 and TRBJ1-1; D might be TRBD1 (5 bases). The CDR3 spans 11 residues. Trimming removed 5 bases from V and 10 bases from J, with 11 bases in between. CDR1 and CDR2 from the germline V gene are SEHNR and FQNEAQ (reference sequence). The CDR3, as DNA: TGTGCCAGCAGCGGGGACTCTAGAGCTTTCTTT. Its translation: CASSGDSRAFF. Using reference TRBV7-9 and TRBJ1-1 for the parts outside the CDR3, the full variable domain is DTGVSQNPRHKITKRGQNVTFRCDPISEHNRLYWYRQTLGQGPEFLTYFQNEAQLEKSRLLSDRFSAERPKGSFSTLEIQRTEQGDSAMYLCASSGDSRAFFGQGTRLTVV.

The gene calls are TRBV5-1 and TRBJ2-1, with no clear D. The germline V gene encodes CDR1 SGHRS and CDR2 YFSETQ. The V end was cut by 2 bases, the J end by 0 bases, with 6 bases between. The CDR3 sequence is 14 residues long. In DNA form, the CDR3 reads TGCGCCAGCAGCTTTGGGGACTCCTACAATGAGCAGTTCTTC. Amino acid sequence: CASSFGDSYNEQFF.